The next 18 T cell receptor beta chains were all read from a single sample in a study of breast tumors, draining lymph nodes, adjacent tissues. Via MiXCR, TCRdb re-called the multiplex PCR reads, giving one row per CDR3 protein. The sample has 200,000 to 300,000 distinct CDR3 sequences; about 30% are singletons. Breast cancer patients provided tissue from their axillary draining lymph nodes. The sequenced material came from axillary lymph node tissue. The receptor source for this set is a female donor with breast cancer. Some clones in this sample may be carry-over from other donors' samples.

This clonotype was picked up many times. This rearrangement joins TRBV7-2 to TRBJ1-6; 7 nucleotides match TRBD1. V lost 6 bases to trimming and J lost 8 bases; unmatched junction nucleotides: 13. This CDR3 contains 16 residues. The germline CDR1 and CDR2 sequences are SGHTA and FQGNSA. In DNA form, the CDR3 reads TGTGCCAGCAGATCCTACCTCGACAGGGTGTATTCACCCCTCCACTTT. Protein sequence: CASRSYLDRVYSPLHF.

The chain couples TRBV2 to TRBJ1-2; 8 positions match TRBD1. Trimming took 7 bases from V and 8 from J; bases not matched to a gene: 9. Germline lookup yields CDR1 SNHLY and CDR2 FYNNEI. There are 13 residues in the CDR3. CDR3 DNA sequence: TGTGCCAGCATAGGACAGGGCGAGGGAGGCTACACCTTC. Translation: CASIGQGEGGYTF.

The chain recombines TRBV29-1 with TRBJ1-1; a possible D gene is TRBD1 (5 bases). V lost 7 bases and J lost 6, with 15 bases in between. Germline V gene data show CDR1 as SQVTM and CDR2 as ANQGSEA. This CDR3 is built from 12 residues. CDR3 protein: CSASRDLAEAFF. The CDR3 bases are TGCAGCGCCTCCAGGGATCTGGCTGAAGCTTTCTTT.

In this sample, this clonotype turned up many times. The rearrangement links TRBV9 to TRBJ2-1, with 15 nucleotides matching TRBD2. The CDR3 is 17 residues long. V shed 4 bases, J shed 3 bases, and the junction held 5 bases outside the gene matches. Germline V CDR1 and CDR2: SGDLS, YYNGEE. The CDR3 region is CASSPGLAGGVYNEQFF. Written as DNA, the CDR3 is TGTGCCAGCAGCCCGGGACTAGCGGGAGGTGTCTACAATGAGCAGTTCTTC.

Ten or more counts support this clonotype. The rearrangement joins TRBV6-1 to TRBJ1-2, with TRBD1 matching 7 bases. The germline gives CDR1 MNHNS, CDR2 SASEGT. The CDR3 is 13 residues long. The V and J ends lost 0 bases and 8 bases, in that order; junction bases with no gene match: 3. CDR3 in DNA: TGTGCCAGCAGTGAAGCCAAAGGGGGCGGCTACACCTTC. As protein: CASSEAKGGGYTF.

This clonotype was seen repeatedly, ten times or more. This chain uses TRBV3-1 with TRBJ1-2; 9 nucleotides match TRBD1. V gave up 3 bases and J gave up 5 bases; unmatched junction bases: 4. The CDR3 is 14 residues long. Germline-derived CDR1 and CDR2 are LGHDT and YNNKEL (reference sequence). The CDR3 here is CASSHGGQGYGYTF. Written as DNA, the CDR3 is TGTGCCAGCAGCCATGGGGGACAGGGTTATGGCTACACCTTC. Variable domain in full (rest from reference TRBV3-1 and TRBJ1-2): DTAVSQTPKYLVTQMGNDKSIKCEQNLGHDTMYWYKQDSKKFLKIMFSYNNKELIINETVPNRFSPKSPDKAHLNLHINSLELGDSAVYFCASSHGGQGYGYTFGSGTRLTVV.

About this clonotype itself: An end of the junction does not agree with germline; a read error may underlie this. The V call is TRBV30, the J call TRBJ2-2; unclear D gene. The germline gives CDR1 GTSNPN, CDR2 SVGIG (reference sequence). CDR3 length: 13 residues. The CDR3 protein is CAWKFLNTRELFF. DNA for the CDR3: TGTGCCTGGAAGTTTTTGAACACCAGGGAGCTGTTTTTT.

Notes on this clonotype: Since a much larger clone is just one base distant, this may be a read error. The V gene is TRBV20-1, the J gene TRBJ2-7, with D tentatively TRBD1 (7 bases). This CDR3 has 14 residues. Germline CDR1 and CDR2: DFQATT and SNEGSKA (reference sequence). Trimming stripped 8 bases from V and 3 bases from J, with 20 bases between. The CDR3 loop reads CSPGGPRGDYEQYF. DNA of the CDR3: TGCAGTCCTGGGGGCCCCAGGGGGGACTACGAGCAGTACTTC.

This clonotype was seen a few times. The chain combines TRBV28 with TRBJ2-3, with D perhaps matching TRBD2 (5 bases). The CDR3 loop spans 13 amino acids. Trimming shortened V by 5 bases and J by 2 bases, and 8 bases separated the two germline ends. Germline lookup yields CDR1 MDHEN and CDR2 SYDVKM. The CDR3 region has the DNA TGTGCCAGCAGTATGACTAACACAGATACGCAGTATTTT. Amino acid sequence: CASSMTNTDTQYF.

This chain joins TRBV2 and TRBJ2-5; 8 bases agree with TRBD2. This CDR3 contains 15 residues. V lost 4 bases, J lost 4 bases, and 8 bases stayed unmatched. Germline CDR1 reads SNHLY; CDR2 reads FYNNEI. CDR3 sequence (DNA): TGTGCCAGCAGTGTTTCCGGGACTAGTGGAGAGACCCAGTACTTC. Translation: CASSVSGTSGETQYF.

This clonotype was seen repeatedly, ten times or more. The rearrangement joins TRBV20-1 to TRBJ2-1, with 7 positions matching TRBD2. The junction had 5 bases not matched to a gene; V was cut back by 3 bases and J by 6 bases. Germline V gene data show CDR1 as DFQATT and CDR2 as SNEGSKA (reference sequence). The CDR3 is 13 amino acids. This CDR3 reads CSARGLNSNEQFF. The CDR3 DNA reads TGCAGTGCTAGGGGACTAAACTCCAATGAGCAGTTCTTC.

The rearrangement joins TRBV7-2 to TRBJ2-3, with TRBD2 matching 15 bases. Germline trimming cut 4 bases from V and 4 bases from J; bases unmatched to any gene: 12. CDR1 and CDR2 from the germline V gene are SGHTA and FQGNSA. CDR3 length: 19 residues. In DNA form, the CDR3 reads TGTGCCAGCAGCTGGACTAGCGGGAGGGCCGGTTGGCCCTCAGATACGCAGTATTTT. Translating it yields CASSWTSGRAGWPSDTQYF. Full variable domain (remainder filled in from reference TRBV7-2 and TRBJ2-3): GAGVSQSPSNKVTEKGKDVELRCDPISGHTALYWYRQSLGQGLEFLIYFQGNSAPDKSGLPSDRFSAERTGGSVSTLTIQRTQQEDSAVYLCASSWTSGRAGWPSDTQYFGPGTRLTVL.

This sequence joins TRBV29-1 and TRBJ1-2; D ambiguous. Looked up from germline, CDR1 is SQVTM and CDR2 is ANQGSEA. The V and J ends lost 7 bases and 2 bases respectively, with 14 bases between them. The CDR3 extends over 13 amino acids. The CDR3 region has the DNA TGCAGCGCTGATATCGACGGAAACTATGGCTACACCTTC. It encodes CSADIDGNYGYTF.

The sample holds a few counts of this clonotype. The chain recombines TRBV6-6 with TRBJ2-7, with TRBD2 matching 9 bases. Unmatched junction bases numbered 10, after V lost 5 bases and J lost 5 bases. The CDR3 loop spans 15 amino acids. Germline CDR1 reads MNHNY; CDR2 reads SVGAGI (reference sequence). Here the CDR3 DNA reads TGTGCCAGCAGTCACCGAGGGACTAGCTCGCACGAGCAGTACTTC. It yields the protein CASSHRGTSSHEQYF.

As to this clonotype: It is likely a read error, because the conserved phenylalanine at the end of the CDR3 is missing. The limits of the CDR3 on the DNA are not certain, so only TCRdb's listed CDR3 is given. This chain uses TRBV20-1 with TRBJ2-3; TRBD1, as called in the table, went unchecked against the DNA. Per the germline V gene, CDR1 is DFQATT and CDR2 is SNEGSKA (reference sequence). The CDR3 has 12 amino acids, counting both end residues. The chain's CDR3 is CSARTGANTPYL.

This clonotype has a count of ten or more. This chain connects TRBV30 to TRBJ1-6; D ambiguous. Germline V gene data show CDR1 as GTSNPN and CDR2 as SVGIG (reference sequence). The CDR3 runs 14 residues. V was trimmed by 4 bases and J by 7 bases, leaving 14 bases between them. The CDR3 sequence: CAWKTYSGNSPLHF. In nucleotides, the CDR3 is TGTGCCTGGAAAACTTATAGCGGGAATTCACCCCTCCACTTT.

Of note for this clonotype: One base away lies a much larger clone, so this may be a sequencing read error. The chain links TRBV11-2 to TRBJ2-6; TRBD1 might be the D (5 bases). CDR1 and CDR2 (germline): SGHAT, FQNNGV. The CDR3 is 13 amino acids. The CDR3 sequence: CASRSSGATVLTF. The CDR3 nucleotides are TGTGCCAGCCGTAGCTCTGGGGCCACCGTCCTGACTTTC.

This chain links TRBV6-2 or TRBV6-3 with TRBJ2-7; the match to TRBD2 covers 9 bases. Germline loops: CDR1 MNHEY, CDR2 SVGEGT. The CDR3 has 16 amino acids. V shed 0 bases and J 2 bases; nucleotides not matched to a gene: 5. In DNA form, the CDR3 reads TGTGCCAGCAGTTACTCGAGTAGCGGGAGTCCCTACGAGCAGTACTTC. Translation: CASSYSSSGSPYEQYF.